The table lists the clone carrying this T cell receptor beta chain with a few counts. The antigen remains undetermined. The data originate from a study of T-cell memory formation after mild COVID-19. Findings of the study overall: Balance between CD4 and CD8 was seen in clones contracting day 15 to 85, and a CD4+ lean was seen in later expanders.

TCRdb analysed the 5' RACE reads with MiXCR anew, one entry per CDR3 protein. This table holds hundreds of thousands of distinct CDR3 sequences, under 15% found once. Per the germline V gene, CDR1 is SGHRS and CDR2 is YFSETQ. Trimming removed 7 bases at V and 2 bases at J, with 10 bases between. CDR3 size: 13 residues. The sequencing input was PBMCs or a T cell subset sorted from them (not recorded which). The receptor was isolated from a young man who had mild COVID-19 (a few samples of this study predate the infection). Cell type and time point are not known. The chain employs TRBV5-1 and TRBJ2-1, with D hard to call. CDR3 residues: CASGVGTYNEQFF. The CDR3 DNA reads as TGCGCCAGCGGGGTCGGAACCTACAATGAGCAGTTCTTC.